This TCR beta chain was captured in a study of CD8+CD57+ T cells in acquired aplastic anemia. For the study at large: Sorted CD4+ and CD8+ cells gave a mean 3.2 ug DNA, range about 0.19 to 27.4 ug.

Study-level findings and limits: In common between the patients and the controls were twenty-nine CD8+ CDR3 sequences. CD8+ Simpson's diversity in patients was not significantly different from that in controls.

This clonotype was seen at least ten times. Its antigen is unidentified. The template used for profiling TCR beta VDJ and CDR3 was genomic DNA. From the reads, TCRdb called clonotypes with MiXCR, one entry per CDR3 protein. The table has hundreds of thousands of distinct CDR3 sequences, about a third seen once. Those patients picked for sequencing had displayed CD8+CD57+ cell expansion on flow cytometry. The CDR3 is 14 amino acids. The V end lost 1 base, the J end lost 5 bases, and 11 bases lay between the germline ends. The TCR was taken from a human donor with aplastic anemia. Sequencing was done on a sample of sorted CD4+, CD8+, or CD8+CD57+ T cells (not recorded which) from PBMCs. The chain combines TRBV12-3 or TRBV12-4 with TRBJ1-2; D unclear. The CDR3 nucleotides are TGTGCCAGCAGTTTAGGACTTTCTCGGTATGGCTACACCTTC. Residues: CASSLGLSRYGYTF.